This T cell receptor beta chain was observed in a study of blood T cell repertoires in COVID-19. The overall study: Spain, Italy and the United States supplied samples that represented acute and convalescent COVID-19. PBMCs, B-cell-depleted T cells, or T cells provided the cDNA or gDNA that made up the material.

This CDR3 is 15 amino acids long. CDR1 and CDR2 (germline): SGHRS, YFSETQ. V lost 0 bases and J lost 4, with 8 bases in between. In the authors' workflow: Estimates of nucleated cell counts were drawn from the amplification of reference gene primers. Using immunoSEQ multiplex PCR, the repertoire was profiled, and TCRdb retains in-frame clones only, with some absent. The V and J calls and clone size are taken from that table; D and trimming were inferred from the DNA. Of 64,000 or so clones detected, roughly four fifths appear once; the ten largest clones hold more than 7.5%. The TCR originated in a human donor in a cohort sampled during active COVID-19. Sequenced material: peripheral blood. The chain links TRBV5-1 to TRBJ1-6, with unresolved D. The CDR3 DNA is TGCGCCAGCAGCTTGGTCGCGGGGTATAATTCACCCCTCCACTTT. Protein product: CASSLVAGYNSPLHF.